Described below is a single T cell receptor beta chain sequence and its context. The data derive from a study of blood T cell repertoires in COVID-19. Study information: From the United States, Italy and Spain came samples of acute and convalescent COVID-19. T cells, B-cell-depleted T cells, or PBMCs supplied cDNA or gDNA.

Germline CDR1 and CDR2: MNHEY and SVGEGT. The CDR3 is 16 amino acids. The V gene end was trimmed by 5 bases and the J gene end by 3 bases; junction bases not matched to a gene: 8. Authors' data handling: Cell counts per sample came from amplifying reference gene primers. Measured with immunoSEQ multiplex PCR; TCRdb has only the in-frame clones, and not every one. The D gene and trimming were derived from the DNA, and the V and J assignments and clone size from that table. This table has more than 100,000 clones, roughly 90% appearing once. Sequenced material: peripheral blood. The receptor was isolated from an older woman with COVID-19, enrolled during active disease. The gene calls are TRBV6-2 or TRBV6-3 and TRBJ1-3; 9 bases line up with TRBD1. CDR3: CASSLTSGQGGNTIYF. The CDR3 DNA reads as TGTGCCAGCAGTCTTACGTCGGGACAGGGTGGAAACACCATATATTTT.